These 21 T cell receptor beta chains share one sample of origin, sequenced in a study of blood T cell repertoires in COVID-19. Profiled with immunoSEQ multiplex PCR; TCRdb holds only in-frame clones, not every one. This sample has 150,000 to 200,000 clones, with 75% to 90% found just once. Sequenced sample: peripheral blood. These TCRs come from a man aged 55-75 years with acute or convalescent COVID-19.

The rearrangement links TRBV10-3 to TRBJ2-7; D is perhaps TRBD2 (5 bases). The CDR3 totals 13 residues. The germline V gene has CDR1 ENHRY and CDR2 SYGVKD. V dropped 4 bases and J dropped 4 bases, with 11 bases sitting between them. The CDR3 region is CAISADSTYEQYF. Here the CDR3 DNA reads TGTGCCATCAGTGCGGACTCGACGTACGAGCAGTACTTC.

The chain links TRBV28 to TRBJ2-1, with 9 bases aligning to TRBD1. The CDR3 consists of 15 residues. Germline V CDR1 and CDR2: MDHEN, SYDVKM. V lost 6 bases to trimming and J lost 5 bases; unmatched junction nucleotides: 8. The CDR3 protein is CASSSPGQGHNEQFF. CDR3 nucleotide sequence: TGTGCCAGCAGCTCACCGGGACAGGGACACAATGAGCAGTTCTTC.

This chain connects TRBV7-2 to TRBJ1-3; 10 bases fit TRBD1. V dropped 5 bases and J dropped 3; count of bases not matched to a gene: 4. CDR1 SGHTA and CDR2 FQGNSA come from the germline V gene. CDR3 length: 15 residues. The CDR3 spells CASSLDRGSGNTIYF. The CDR3 nucleotides read TGTGCCAGCAGCCTGGACAGGGGGAGTGGAAACACCATATATTTT.

The chain employs TRBV9 and TRBJ2-1, with D perhaps TRBD2 (5 bases). The germline V and J ends were trimmed by 1 base and 0 bases, with 8 bases remaining between them. CDR3 length: 15 amino acids. Per germline, CDR1 SGDLS and CDR2 YYNGEE. As DNA, the CDR3 is TGTGCCAGCAGCGTAATCAGCGGCTCCTACAATGAGCAGTTCTTC. Translating it yields CASSVISGSYNEQFF. Full variable domain (missing parts from reference TRBV9 and TRBJ2-1): DSGVTQTPKHLITATGQRVTLRCSPRSGDLSVYWYQQSLDQGLQFLIQYYNGEERAKGNILERFSAQQFPDLHSELNLSSLELGDSALYFCASSVISGSYNEQFFGPGTRLTVL.

This rearrangement joins TRBV28 to TRBJ2-1; TRBD1 matches 12 bases. CDR1 is MDHEN and CDR2 is SYDVKM in the germline V gene. Trimming removed 5 bases from V and 9 bases from J; junction bases left unmatched: 11. The CDR3 covers 16 residues. The CDR3 bases are TGTGCCAGCAGTCGAGGCGGGACAGGGGGCGAGATTGAGCAGTTCTTC. Translation: CASSRGGTGGEIEQFF.

The chain is built from TRBV28 and TRBJ2-1; TRBD1 is a possible D gene (5 bases). The CDR3 extends over 16 amino acids. Germline V gene sequence: CDR1 MDHEN, CDR2 SYDVKM. V dropped 5 bases and J dropped 0 bases, with 14 bases sitting between them. CDR3 coding DNA: TGTGCCAGCAGTCCTGACAGATTAAGCTCCTACAATGAGCAGTTCTTC. Protein: CASSPDRLSSYNEQFF.

The chain carries TRBV3-1 (or the pseudogene TRBV3-2) and TRBJ1-2; perhaps TRBD1 as D (6 bases). The length of the CDR3 is 14 residues. The V end was cut by 1 base, the J end by 6 bases, with 12 bases between. Germline CDR1 and CDR2: LGHDT and YNNKEL (reference sequence). CDR3 bases: TGTGCCAGCAGCCAAGTCGGGGGGCTGGATGGCTACACCTTC. It translates to CASSQVGGLDGYTF.

The CDR3: CAWSAQGNQPQHF. CDR3 in DNA: TGTGCCTGGAGCGCACAGGGAAATCAGCCCCAGCATTTT. The chain couples TRBV30 to TRBJ1-5; D possibly corresponds to TRBD1 (6 bases). Germline CDR1 is GTSNPN and CDR2 is SVGIG (reference sequence). Trimming took 3 bases from V and 4 from J, leaving 10 bases between them. CDR3 size: 13 residues.

The chain links TRBV9 to TRBJ2-2; TRBD1 agrees at 10 bases. Germline V gene sequence: CDR1 SGDLS, CDR2 YYNGEE. Trimming at V came to 4 bases and at J to 4 bases, leaving 10 bases not matched to a gene. CDR3 length equals 17 residues. CDR3 DNA: TGTGCCAGCAGCTCACGACAGGGGGCGCTTAGCACCGGGGAGCTGTTTTTT. This translates into CASSSRQGALSTGELFF.

The V and J genes are TRBV20-1 and TRBJ1-1; TRBD1 matches 7 bases. The germline V gene encodes CDR1 DFQATT and CDR2 SNEGSKA (reference sequence). The V and J ends lost 3 bases and 6 bases, in that order; junction bases with no gene match: 4. The CDR3 consists of 12 residues. This chain's CDR3 is CSASRGPAEAFF. CDR3 coding DNA: TGCAGTGCTAGTAGGGGGCCCGCTGAAGCTTTCTTT.

V is TRBV10-1 and J is TRBJ2-1, with 7 bases fitting TRBD2. Losses at the gene ends were 7 bases for V and 4 bases for J; bases not matched to a gene: 10. This CDR3 spans 15 amino acids. Germline CDR1 is WNHNN and CDR2 is SYGVQD (reference sequence). CDR3 in amino acids: CASMITGLPYNEQFF. The CDR3 DNA is TGCGCCAGCATGATCACGGGACTACCTTACAATGAGCAGTTCTTC.

V is TRBV5-4 and J is TRBJ2-3, with D possibly matching TRBD2 (6 bases). V shed 5 bases and J shed 6 bases, with 19 bases lying between them. The CDR3 runs to 15 residues. Germline CDR1 is SGHNT and CDR2 is YYREEE (reference sequence). The CDR3 DNA reads TGTGCCAGCAGACTGAACCGGGAGCTGGGGGATACGCAGTATTTT. Protein product: CASRLNRELGDTQYF.

A single count supports this clone. The V gene is TRBV6-5, the J gene TRBJ1-3; maybe TRBD1 (6 bases). The CDR3 contains 15 residues. V lost 3 bases and J 2 bases, leaving 11 bases between the germline ends. Germline lookup yields CDR1 MNHEY and CDR2 SVGAGI. This CDR3 reads CASSYLQGPGNTIYF. In DNA form, the CDR3 reads TGTGCCAGCAGTTATCTACAGGGCCCTGGAAACACCATATATTTT.

Note on this clone: One end of the junction varies from germline; a read error may be responsible. CDR3 protein: CASSVTPRGANVLTF. CDR3 nucleotides: TGTGCCAGCAGCGTAACCCCGCGAGGGGCCAACGTCCTGACTTTC. The gene calls are TRBV7-3 and TRBJ2-6; D call uncertain. CDR3 length equals 15 residues. CDR1 is SGHTA, CDR2 FQGTGA, per germline.

The rearrangement links TRBV28 to TRBJ1-5; D uncertain. CDR1 is MDHEN, CDR2 SYDVKM, per germline. CDR3 length: 16 residues. V dropped 7 bases and J dropped 3 bases, with 19 bases sitting between them. In DNA form, the CDR3 reads TGTGCCAGCACAGGCGTAGGACTTTCACTCAATCAGCCCCAGCATTTT. Its protein product is CASTGVGLSLNQPQHF.

The rearrangement joins TRBV29-1 to TRBJ1-1; 12 bases line up with TRBD1. With 7 bases clipped from V and 10 bases from J, the junction kept 10 bases outside the gene matches. This CDR3 region has 13 residues. Germline assignment: CDR1 SQVTM and CDR2 ANQGSEA. The DNA for the CDR3 is TGCAGCGGCCTCGGGACAGGGGGCGCGGGAGCTTTCTTT. Translation: CSGLGTGGAGAFF.

This chain uses TRBV3-1 (or the pseudogene TRBV3-2) with TRBJ2-7; 7 bases are shared with TRBD2. Germline lookup yields CDR1 LGHDT and CDR2 YNNKEL (reference sequence). The junction had 5 bases not matched to a gene; V was cut back by 4 bases and J by 5 bases. The CDR3 has 13 amino acids. The CDR3 bases are TGTGCCAGCAGCCGTTGGGGGGGGGACGAGCAGTACTTC. Protein product: CASSRWGGDEQYF.

V usage is TRBV4-1 and J usage is TRBJ1-5; 8 nucleotides match TRBD1. The CDR3 loop spans 14 amino acids. V dropped 5 bases and J dropped 4; count of bases not matched to a gene: 4. Germline assignment: CDR1 MGHRA and CDR2 YSYEKL. The CDR3 nucleotides read TGCGCCAGCAGCTTCCGACAGGGGAATCAGCCCCAGCATTTT. This encodes CASSFRQGNQPQHF.

The chain joins TRBV5-1 to TRBJ1-5, with TRBD1 matching 7 bases. The length of the CDR3 is 14 residues. J gave up 1 base and V 4 bases, and 2 bases lay outside the gene matches. Germline V gives CDR1 SGHRS, CDR2 YFSETQ. CDR3 sequence reads: CASSLTGSNQPQHF. DNA for the CDR3: TGCGCCAGCAGCCTGACAGGGAGCAATCAGCCCCAGCATTTT.

The rearrangement uses TRBV19 and TRBJ2-1; 13 positions match TRBD2. Germline-derived CDR1 and CDR2 are LNHDA and SQIVND (reference sequence). The J segment lost 6 bases and the V segment lost 6 bases, leaving 8 bases of the junction unmatched. This CDR3 spans 16 amino acids. CDR3 amino acids: CASSHGGTSGTNEQFF. In DNA, the CDR3 is TGTGCCAGTAGCCATGGGGGGACTAGCGGGACCAATGAGCAGTTCTTC.

The rearrangement joins TRBV5-4 to TRBJ2-2; 8 nucleotides match TRBD2. The V gene end was trimmed by 2 bases and the J gene end by 4 bases; junction bases not matched to a gene: 7. CDR1 and CDR2 from the germline V gene are SGHNT and YYREEE (reference sequence). This CDR3 comprises 16 residues. CDR3 protein: CASSFGGASVTGELFF. In DNA form, the CDR3 reads TGTGCCAGCAGCTTCGGGGGGGCGTCGGTCACCGGGGAGCTGTTTTTT. The complete variable domain, with remaining parts taken from reference TRBV5-4 and TRBJ2-2, reads ETGVTQSPTHLIKTRGQQVTLRCSSQSGHNTVSWYQQALGQGPQFIFQYYREEENGRGNFPPRFSGLQFPNYSSELNVNALELDDSALYLCASSFGGASVTGELFFGEGSRLTVL.